Shown below are 4 T cell receptor beta chains from a single sample sequenced in a study of cytomegalovirus exposure and HLA in healthy donors (TCRdb year 2017). The library was produced with the immunoSEQ multiplex PCR assay. The multiplex PCR relied on a mix of 60 forward primers for TCR Vbeta segments and 13 reverse primers for TCR Jbeta segments. Imported from immuneACCESS, the table was reduced by TCRdb to in-frame sequences with V and J called. These copies leave out some clones; in studies compared against another copy, an unresolved V gene accounts for under half, and the cause of the remainder is not known. Here the sample has around 150,000 clones; 70% to 80% occur a single time. The ten largest clonotypes hold 4.5% to 6.5% of the sample. The sequencing input was PBMCs. All receptors derive from a male donor in good health and CMV-seronegative.

V gene TRBV2 combines with J gene TRBJ2-1; 7 bases align to TRBD2. Germline V gene sequence: CDR1 SNHLY, CDR2 FYNNEI. This CDR3 is built from 15 residues. With V trimmed by 5 bases and J by 5 bases, 9 bases remained unmatched. The CDR3: CASSPRDYGDNEQFF. The CDR3 DNA is TGTGCCAGCAGTCCCCGGGACTACGGAGACAATGAGCAGTTCTTC.

This clone was counted a few times. V is TRBV13 and J is TRBJ2-7, with 8 positions matching TRBD2. CDR1 is PRHDT and CDR2 is FYEKMQ in the germline V gene (reference sequence). J gave up 11 bases and V 5 bases, and 11 bases lay outside the gene matches. The CDR3 sequence is 13 residues long. CDR3 nucleotide sequence: TGTGCCAGCAGCCGACCAGGTAAGCGGGGGAAGTACTTC. Translated, it gives CASSRPGKRGKYF.

This chain connects TRBV6-4 to TRBJ1-2; 7 nucleotides line up with TRBD1. After removal of 8 bases from V and 6 bases from J, the junction contained 15 bases not matched to a gene. In germline, CDR1 is MRHNA, CDR2 SNTAGT. This CDR3 is built from 15 residues. The CDR3 nucleotides read TGTGCCAGCCCGATCCTTCCTGACAGGGACCATGGCTACACCTTC. Translation: CASPILPDRDHGYTF.

The chain has TRBV28 and TRBJ1-6, with a tentative D call TRBD1 (5 bases). There are 11 residues in the CDR3. CDR1 and CDR2 from the germline V gene are MDHEN and SYDVKM. V dropped 8 bases and J dropped 14 bases, with 13 bases sitting between them. As DNA, the CDR3 is TGTGCCAGCCGCGCCCCAGGGTCCCTCCACTTT. Translated, it gives CASRAPGSLHF. Variable domain in full (rest from reference TRBV28 and TRBJ1-6): DVKVTQSSRYLVKRTGEKVFLECVQDMDHENMFWYRQDPGLGLRLIYFSYDVKMKEKGDIPEGYSVSREKKERFSLILESASTNQTSMYLCASRAPGSLHFGNGTRLTVT.